The rows below give T cell receptor beta chains drawn from one sample of a study of T-cell reconstitution after alpha-beta-depleted transplantation in children. TCRdb reanalysed the PCR reads using MiXCR and keeps one entry per CDR3 protein. The sample lists over 200,000 distinct CDR3 sequences; under 9.5% were seen once. Here the sequenced sample was PBMCs from the stem cell graft donor, taken from the stem cell graft. The source is a human donor who donated a stem cell graft to a child with acute lymphoblastic leukemia. The CDR3 runs from the conserved cysteine through the conserved F or W. The D gene is left open where the match is weak. Clone size appears in some rows only: once, few, many, or a class for an expanded clone.

12	TRBD2	TRBJ2-5	TRBV25-1	many	TGTGCCAGCAGTGAGGGTAGCGGGGGGTCGTACTTC	CASSEGSGGSYF
15	.	TRBJ2-1	TRBV7-2	few	TGTGCCAGCAGCTTTCAGTGGGGGGCAGGCAATGAGCAGTTCTTC	CASSFQWGAGNEQFF
17	TRBD1	TRBJ1-1	TRBV20-1	.	TGCAGTGCTAGAAATCCTTCCTATGACAGGGCGAACACTGAAGCTTTCTTT	CSARNPSYDRANTEAFF
15	.	TRBJ2-7	TRBV28	few	TGTGCCAGCAACCCAACGGGGGTGCCCCCCTACGAGCAGTACTTC	CASNPTGVPPYEQYF
17	.	TRBJ2-7	TRBV7-9	few	TGTGCCAGCAGCCAATCGACGGTCGCGACCCACCACTACGAGCAGTACTTC	CASSQSTVATHHYEQYF
15	.	TRBJ2-1	TRBV7-8	many	TGTGCCAGCAGCTTTATTCGCGCTCTCTACAATGAGCAGTTCTTC	CASSFIRALYNEQFF
15	.	TRBJ2-3	TRBV7-2	few	TGTGCCAGCAGCTTAGGGAGTCGGGGCACAGATACGCAGTATTTT	CASSLGSRGTDTQYF
14	TRBD1	TRBJ1-2	TRBV2	few	TGTGCCAGCAGTCAAGAGACAGGGAAGAATGGCTACACCTTC	CASSQETGKNGYTF
14	TRBD1	TRBJ2-2	TRBV29-1	many	TGCAGCGTTGGAAGGACAGGGAACACCGGGGAGCTGTTTTTT	CSVGRTGNTGELFF
18	TRBD1	TRBJ1-4	TRBV6-5	few	TGTGCCAGCAGTTACTCGATTTTACAGGGGCCTGGCGATGAAAAACTGTTTTTT	CASSYSILQGPGDEKLFF
14	.	TRBJ1-5	TRBV12-3/TRBV12-4	few	TGTGCCAGCAGTTTAAACTCACACAATCAGCCCCAGCATTTT	CASSLNSHNQPQHF
15	.	TRBJ2-5	TRBV27	few	TGTGCCAGCAGTTCCATCGGGGGCCCGGGACGGACCCAGTACTTC	CASSSIGGPGRTQYF
15	TRBD1	TRBJ2-7	TRBV5-1	many	TGCGCCAGCAGCTATGCCGGACAGGTATCCTACGAGCAGTACTTC	CASSYAGQVSYEQYF
15	.	TRBJ2-5	TRBV25-1	.	TGTGCCAGCAGTGAACCTTCGTCGTACCAAGAGACCCAGTACTTC	CASSEPSSYQETQYF
13	.	TRBJ2-7	TRBV14	.	TGTGCCAGCAGCCAAGAAATCGGCACCGAGCAGTACTTC	CASSQEIGTEQYF